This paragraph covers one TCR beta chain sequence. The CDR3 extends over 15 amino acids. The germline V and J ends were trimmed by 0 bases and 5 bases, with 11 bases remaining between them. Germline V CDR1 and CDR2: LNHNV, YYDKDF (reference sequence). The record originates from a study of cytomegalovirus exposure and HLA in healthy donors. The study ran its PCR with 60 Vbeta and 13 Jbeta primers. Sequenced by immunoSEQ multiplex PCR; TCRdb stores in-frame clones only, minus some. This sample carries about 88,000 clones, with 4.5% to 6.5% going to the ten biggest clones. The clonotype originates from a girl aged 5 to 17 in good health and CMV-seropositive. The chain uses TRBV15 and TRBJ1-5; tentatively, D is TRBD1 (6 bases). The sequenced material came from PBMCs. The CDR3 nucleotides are TGTGCCACCAGCAGAGATATGGGGGGGCATCAGCCCCAGCATTTT. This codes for CATSRDMGGHQPQHF.